Only a few counts were recorded for the clone carrying this T cell receptor (beta chain). What it recognizes is unknown. Peripheral blood, approximately 10 milliliters per donor, was collected. The data originate from a study of blood T cells in healthy people across ages. Study findings and constraints: Percentage of naive T cells showed a strong correlation with TCR beta diversity. Not knowing donor CMV status may have confounded expanded clonotype changes.

Then a second PCR, running roughly 7 to 11 cycles, was carried out with a sample-barcoded 5' primer and a J-beta primer mix. TCRdb re-called the 5' RACE reads with MiXCR, one entry per CDR3 protein. Of approximately 1.5 million distinct CDR3 sequences listed, approximately 42% were seen once; the top ten hold about 3.8%. This clonotype was obtained from a woman younger than 30 in good health. Material for sequencing was blood.

The CDR3: CSAATGGNEQYF. In DNA form, the CDR3 reads TGCAGTGCGGCGACAGGGGGTAACGAGCAGTACTTC. This chain connects TRBV20-1 to TRBJ2-4; 9 bases fit TRBD1. The tail of the sequence fits TRBJ2-7 better, so the J call may be wrong. Per the germline V gene, CDR1 is DFQATT and CDR2 is SNEGSKA (reference sequence). The CDR3 length is 12 residues.